Detailed here is one T cell receptor (beta chain). This clonotype was observed a few times. What this receptor recognizes is not known. No much larger clone exists at a distance of one base, and base qualities are not known. The sample comes from a study of blood T cells in healthy people across ages (dated by TCRdb to between 2015 and 2016). With respect to the entire study: In model experiments, roughly one uniquely barcoded TCR beta cDNA molecule per two T cells was captured by template switching. To track age-related changes in TCR beta repertoire diversity, the study relied on deep sequencing normalized with unique cDNA molecular identifiers. Donors were grouped into four age groups: young (average roughly 16 years), middle-aged (under 40), aged (around 60) and long-lived (about 89). To avoid experimental bias, donors of different ages were distributed randomly across sequencing lanes. Two additional independent replicas of 1 million unique cDNA reads from the same blood draw were analyzed for two donors (one aged 18 to 30 and one aged 80 or older).

The library was generated by 5' RACE. The run used an Illumina HiSeq 2500. A second roughly 6 to 11 cycle PCR used a sample-barcoded 5' primer and a J-beta primer mix. A template-switch 5' adaptor carrying 12 random nucleotides introduced a unique molecular identifier onto each TCR beta cDNA molecule. Each sample yielded at least 3 million CDR3-containing paired-end reads. First-strand cDNA synthesis was performed from all RNA using the Mint cDNA synthesis kit, with priming by a TRBC-specific oligonucleotide. After uracil-DNA glycosylase treatment, a first 18-cycle PCR used universal primers M1SS and BC2_uni_R on all cDNA. Under the source paper's analysis protocol: For normalization, 1 million high-quality reads, each with a distinct molecular identifier, were randomly selected from each sample. Reads with shared molecular identifiers were discarded instead of being binned into consensus sequences. MiTCR, with a Q25 quality threshold and the strictest error-elimination algorithm, was used for CDR3 identification, clonotype clustering and error correction. A nonparametric unseen species model using Euler transformation provided a lower-bound estimate of total TCR beta diversity. The raw public reads went through TCRdb reprocessing: fastp at Q25, MiXCR clone calling, in-frame beta chains kept. Every entry covers one CDR3 protein and lists the most common genes and DNA from its rows. In this record, the V and J calls reflect TCRdb's handling and not the investigators' own analysis. This sample has a few hundred thousand distinct CDR3 sequences in its table, and roughly 26% of those were observed once. 25% to 35% of the sample is in the top ten clones.

The 39 donors, aged 6 to 90 years, were systemically healthy Caucasian individuals from Russia. Each donor gave about 9.8 milliliters of peripheral blood, drawn into EDTA-treated Vacutainer tubes. Ficoll-Paque density-gradient centrifugation was used to isolate PBMCs, with at least 6.5 million obtained per sample. Trizol reagent was used to extract total RNA from the PBMCs, yielding at least 5.5 micrograms per sample. Naive CD45RAhigh/CD27high T cell percentages were measured by flow cytometry on a PBMC aliquot from every donor. Points the paper makes about the study in general: Total diversity estimates from one million sequenced T cells were considered lower bounds and underestimates. Conclusive comparison of naive and antigen-experienced compartments was prevented by the profiling of bulk unsorted PBMCs. Compared with the aged group, more naive CD4+ T cells, fewer expanded clones and increased TCR diversity were shown by the long-lived group, suggesting age selection. Observed TCR beta diversity per million T cells fell roughly linearly with age, and a significant reduction was already apparent by age about 38. Observed TCR beta diversity correlated strongly with the percentage of naive T cells measured by flow cytometry. Because the CMV infection status of the donors was unknown, age-related changes in expanded clonotypes may potentially have been confounded.

For CDR1 and CDR2, the germline V gene lists MNHEY and SVGAGI. The CDR3 has 15 amino acids, counting the end cysteine and phenylalanine. Solely the CDR3 DNA is kept, with 45 bases framed from the first base. V is reduced by 5 bases and J by 2 bases, leaving a spacing of 14 bases between them. Input material: blood. The chain is assembled from TRBV6-5 and TRBJ2-3, and possibly TRBD2, on 6 matching bases. This sequence originates from a woman aged 70-85 years in good health. The CDR3 reads as follows: CASSLGGALTDTQYF. Read as DNA, the sequence is TGTGCCAGCAGTCTAGGCGGGGCCCTCACAGATACGCAGTATTTT.